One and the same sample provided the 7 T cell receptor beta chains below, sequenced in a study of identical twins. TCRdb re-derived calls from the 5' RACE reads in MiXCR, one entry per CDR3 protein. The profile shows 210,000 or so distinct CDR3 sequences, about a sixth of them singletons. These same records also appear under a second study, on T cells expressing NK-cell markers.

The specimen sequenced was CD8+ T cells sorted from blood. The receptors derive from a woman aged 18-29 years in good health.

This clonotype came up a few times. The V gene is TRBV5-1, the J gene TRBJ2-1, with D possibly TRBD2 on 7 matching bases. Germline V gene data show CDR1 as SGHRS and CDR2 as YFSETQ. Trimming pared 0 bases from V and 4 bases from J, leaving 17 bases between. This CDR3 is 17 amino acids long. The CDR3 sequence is CASSLGTGGRVYNEQFF. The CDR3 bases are TGCGCCAGCAGCTTGGGGACGGGGGGCCGAGTATACAATGAGCAGTTCTTC.

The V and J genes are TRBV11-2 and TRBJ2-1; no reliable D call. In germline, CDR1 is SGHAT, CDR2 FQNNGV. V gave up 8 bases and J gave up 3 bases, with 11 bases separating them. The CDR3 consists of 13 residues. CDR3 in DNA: TGTGCCAGCGCAGATCCCCACTACAATGAGCAGTTCTTC. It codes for CASADPHYNEQFF.

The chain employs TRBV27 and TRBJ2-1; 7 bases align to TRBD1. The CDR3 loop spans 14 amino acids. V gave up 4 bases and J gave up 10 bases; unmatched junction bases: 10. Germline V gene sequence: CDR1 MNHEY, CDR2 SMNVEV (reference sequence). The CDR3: CASSWTGPAMEQFF. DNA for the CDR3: TGTGCCAGCAGTTGGACAGGTCCGGCTATGGAGCAGTTCTTC.

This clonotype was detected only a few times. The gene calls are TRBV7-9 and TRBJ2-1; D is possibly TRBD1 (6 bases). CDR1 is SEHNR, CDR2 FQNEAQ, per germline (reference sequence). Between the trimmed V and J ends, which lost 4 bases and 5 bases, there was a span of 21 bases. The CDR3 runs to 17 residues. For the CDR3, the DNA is TGTGCCAGCAGCTCGACAGGAGGTTGGGGTCGGGACAATGAGCAGTTCTTC. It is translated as CASSSTGGWGRDNEQFF.

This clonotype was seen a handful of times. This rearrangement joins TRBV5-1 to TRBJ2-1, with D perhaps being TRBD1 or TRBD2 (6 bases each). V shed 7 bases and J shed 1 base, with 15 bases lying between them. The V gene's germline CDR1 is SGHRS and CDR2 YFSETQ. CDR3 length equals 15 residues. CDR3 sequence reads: CASYPEGGSYNEQFF. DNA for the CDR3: TGCGCCAGCTACCCGGAGGGGGGATCCTACAATGAGCAGTTCTTC.

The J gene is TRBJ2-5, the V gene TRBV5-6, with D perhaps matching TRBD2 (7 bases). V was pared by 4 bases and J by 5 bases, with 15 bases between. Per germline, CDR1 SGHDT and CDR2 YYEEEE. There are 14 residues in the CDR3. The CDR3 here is CASSLAGAWETQYF. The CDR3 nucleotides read TGTGCCAGCAGCCTTGCGGGGGCTTGGGAGACCCAGTACTTC.

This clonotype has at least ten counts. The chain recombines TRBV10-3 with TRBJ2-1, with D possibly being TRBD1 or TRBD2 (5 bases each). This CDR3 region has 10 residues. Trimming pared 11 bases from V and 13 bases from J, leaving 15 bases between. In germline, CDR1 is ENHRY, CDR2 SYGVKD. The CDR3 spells CAVAGAEQFF. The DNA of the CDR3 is TGTGCCGTCGCCGGGGCAGAACAGTTCTTC.